The T cell receptor beta chain under discussion was sequenced for a study of blood T cell repertoires in COVID-19. In the study overall: Samples came from the United States, Italy and Spain, spanning acute and convalescent COVID-19. Sample material is recorded as cDNA or gDNA derived from T cells, B-cell-depleted T cells, or PBMCs.

Study processing details: The authors estimated nucleated cell counts from reference gene primer amplification. Profiling relied on immunoSEQ multiplex PCR, and the TCRdb table lists in-frame clones only, not all of them. That table supplies the V and J calls and clone size; D and trimming were determined from the DNA. In the table there are approximately 170,000 clones, around 82% of which are singletons. The CDR3 has 17 amino acids. J was trimmed by 2 bases and V by 6 bases; bases with no gene match: 10. CDR1 and CDR2 (germline): SGHAT, FQNNGV. The material sequenced was peripheral blood. This chain joins TRBV11-2 and TRBJ2-4; 10 nucleotides agree with TRBD2. The sequence derives from an elderly woman with active or convalescent COVID-19. Here the CDR3 DNA reads TGTGCCAGCAGTTCAAGCGGGAGGGCTTTCTCCAAAAACATTCAGTACTTC. This gives the protein CASSSSGRAFSKNIQYF.